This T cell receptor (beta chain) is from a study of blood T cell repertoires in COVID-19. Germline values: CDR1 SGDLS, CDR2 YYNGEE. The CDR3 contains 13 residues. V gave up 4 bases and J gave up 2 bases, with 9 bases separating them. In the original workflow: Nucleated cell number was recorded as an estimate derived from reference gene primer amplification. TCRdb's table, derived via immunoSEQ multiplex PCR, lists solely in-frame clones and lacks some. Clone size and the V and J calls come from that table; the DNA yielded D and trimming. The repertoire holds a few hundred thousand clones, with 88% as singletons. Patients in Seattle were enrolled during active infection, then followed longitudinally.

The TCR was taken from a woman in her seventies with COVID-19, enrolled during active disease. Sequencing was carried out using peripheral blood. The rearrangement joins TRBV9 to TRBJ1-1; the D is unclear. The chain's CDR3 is CASSPATNTEAFF. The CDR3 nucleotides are TGTGCCAGCAGCCCGGCGACAAACACTGAAGCTTTCTTT.